The clone carrying this TCR beta chain is medium-sized by share. The sample is drawn from a study of blood T cell repertoires in COVID-19. The wider study: The samples span acute and convalescent COVID-19 from the United States, Italy and Spain. T cells, B-cell-depleted T cells, or PBMCs provided the cDNA or gDNA that served as material.

Per the original methods: Reference gene primers were amplified, and this amplification served to estimate nucleated cell counts. This table comes from immunoSEQ multiplex PCR, and its TCRdb copy is limited to in-frame clones, with some not included. V and J calls and clone size are copied from that table; D and trimming were computed from the DNA. The data contain around 120,000 clones, roughly 71% of them seen just once; the ten biggest clones take up about 6%. The V gene's germline CDR1 is LNHDA and CDR2 SQIVND (reference sequence). The CDR3 covers 13 residues. Between the trimmed V and J ends, which lost 4 bases and 8 bases, there was a span of 12 bases.

The sequenced sample was peripheral blood. The chain carries TRBV19 and TRBJ2-1, with D possibly TRBD1 on 5 matching bases. The source is a man older than 75 with acute or convalescent COVID-19. The CDR3 bases are TGTGCCAGTAGTACCCCCCAAGGGGATGAGCAGTTCTTC. As protein: CASSTPQGDEQFF.